This T cell receptor beta chain stems from a study of PD-1 blockade in classical Hodgkin lymphoma. The patients all showed relapse after autologous stem cell transplantation, while their brentuximab vedotin exposure varied. TCRdb's copy holds only in-frame clones and misses some; the assay was immunoSEQ multiplex PCR. Of over 80,000 clones listed, roughly 90% are singletons. The ends lost 8 bases at V and 5 bases at J; junction bases unmatched: 6. The CDR3 consists of 13 residues. Germline V gene sequence: CDR1 SEHNR, CDR2 FQNEAQ (reference sequence). Study-wide results and caveats: Individuals initiating nivolumab under 1 year after ASCT were excluded. With CD4+ cells, TCR diversity rose significantly by C4D1, but not with CD8+ cells. A reduction in baseline TCR diversity was reportedly seen in newly diagnosed patients relative to healthy donors.

Regarding this clone: As yet, its antigen is unknown.

The gene calls are TRBV7-9 and TRBJ2-7, with TRBD1 matching over 10 bases. The receptor's source is a human donor with classical Hodgkin lymphoma. The sequencing here drew on peripheral blood mononuclear cells (PBMCs), taken at baseline. The CDR3 coding sequence is TGTGCCAGCGGGGGACAGGGGAGAGACGAGCAGTACTTC. This encodes CASGGQGRDEQYF.